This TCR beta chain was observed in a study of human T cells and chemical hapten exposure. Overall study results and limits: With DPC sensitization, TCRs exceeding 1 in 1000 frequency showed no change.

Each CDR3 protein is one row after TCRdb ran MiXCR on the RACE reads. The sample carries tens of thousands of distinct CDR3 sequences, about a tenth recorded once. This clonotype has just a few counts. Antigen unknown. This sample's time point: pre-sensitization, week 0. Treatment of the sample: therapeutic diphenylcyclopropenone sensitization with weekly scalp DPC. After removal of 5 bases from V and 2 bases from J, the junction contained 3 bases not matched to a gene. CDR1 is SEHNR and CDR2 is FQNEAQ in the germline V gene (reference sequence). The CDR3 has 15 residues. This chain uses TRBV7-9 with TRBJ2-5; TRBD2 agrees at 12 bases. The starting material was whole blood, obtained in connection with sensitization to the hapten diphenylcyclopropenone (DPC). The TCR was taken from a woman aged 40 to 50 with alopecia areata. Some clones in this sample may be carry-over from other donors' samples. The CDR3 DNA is TGTGCCAGCAGCCAGACTAGCGGGAGACAAGAGACCCAGTACTTC. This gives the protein CASSQTSGRQETQYF. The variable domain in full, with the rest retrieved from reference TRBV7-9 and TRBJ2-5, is DTGVSQNPRHKITKRGQNVTFRCDPISEHNRLYWYRQTLGQGPEFLTYFQNEAQLEKSRLLSDRFSAERPKGSFSTLEIQRTEQGDSAMYLCASSQTSGRQETQYFGPGTRLLVL.